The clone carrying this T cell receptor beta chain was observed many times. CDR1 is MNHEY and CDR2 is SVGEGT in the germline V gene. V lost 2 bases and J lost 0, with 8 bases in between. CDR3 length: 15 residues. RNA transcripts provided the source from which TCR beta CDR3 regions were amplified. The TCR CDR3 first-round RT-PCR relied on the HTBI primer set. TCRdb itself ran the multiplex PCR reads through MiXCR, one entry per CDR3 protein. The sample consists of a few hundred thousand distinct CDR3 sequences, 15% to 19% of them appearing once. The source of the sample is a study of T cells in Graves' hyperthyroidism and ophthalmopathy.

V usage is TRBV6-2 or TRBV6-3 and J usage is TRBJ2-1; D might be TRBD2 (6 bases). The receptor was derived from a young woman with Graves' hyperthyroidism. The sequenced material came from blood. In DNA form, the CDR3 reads TGTGCCAGCAGTTACGGAGGGATCTCCTACAATGAGCAGTTCTTC. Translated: CASSYGGISYNEQFF.